The T cell receptor (beta chain) under discussion was sequenced for a study of a mutant IDH1 vaccine in newly diagnosed glioma. Broader study findings: Vaccination induced immune responses in about 92% of patients.

This clone turned up a few times. Its target is unknown. Only in-frame clones appear in the TCRdb table, and some are missing; sequencing was by immunoSEQ multiplex PCR. The sample shows some 33,000 clones, approximately 78% of them seen only once. The germline V gene encodes CDR1 LNHDA and CDR2 SQIVND (reference sequence). The CDR3 covers 13 residues. V gave up 0 bases and J gave up 4 bases, with 5 bases separating them. The time point here: week 35, safety follow-up. A single vaccine dose contained 300 ug of mutant IDH1 20-mer peptide, and topical imiquimod was used with it. The sequenced sample was PBMCs, obtained from a glioma patient whose treatment included an IDH1 peptide vaccine. This chain uses TRBV19 with TRBJ2-3; D unresolved. This clonotype originated in a middle-aged woman with glioma. The CDR3 DNA is TGTGCCAGTAGTATAGATAACGCAGATACGCAGTATTTT. Translation gives CASSIDNADTQYF.